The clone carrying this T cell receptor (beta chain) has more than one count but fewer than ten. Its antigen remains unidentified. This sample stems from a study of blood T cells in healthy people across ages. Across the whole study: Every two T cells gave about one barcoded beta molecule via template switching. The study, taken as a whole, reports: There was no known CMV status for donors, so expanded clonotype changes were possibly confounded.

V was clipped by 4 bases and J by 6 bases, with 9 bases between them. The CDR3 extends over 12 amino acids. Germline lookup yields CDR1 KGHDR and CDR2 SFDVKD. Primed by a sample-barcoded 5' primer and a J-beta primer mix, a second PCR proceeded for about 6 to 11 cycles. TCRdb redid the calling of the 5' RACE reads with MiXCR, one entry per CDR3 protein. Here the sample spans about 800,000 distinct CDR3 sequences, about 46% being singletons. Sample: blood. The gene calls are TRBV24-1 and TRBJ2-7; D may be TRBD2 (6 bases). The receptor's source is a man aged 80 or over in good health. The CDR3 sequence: CATSDGGTEQYF. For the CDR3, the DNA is TGTGCCACCAGTGACGGAGGGACCGAGCAGTACTTC.